The 23 T cell receptor beta chains below were found in one sample sequenced in a study of type 1 regulatory T cells. Their specific antigens are unknown. Via MiXCR, TCRdb re-called the reads, giving one row per CDR3 protein. The table records around 69,000 distinct CDR3 sequences, roughly three fifths of them present only once. The sequenced sample was cultured T cells, either the whole culture or a sorted T cell fraction (not recorded which). Subset denoted: Tr1-enriched cell product generated in vitro against host alloantigens. The receptor set was obtained from a human donor in good health.

This chain connects TRBV5-1 to TRBJ2-3, with D hard to call. CDR3 length: 13 amino acids. Between the trimmed V and J ends, which lost 7 bases and 2 bases, there was a span of 11 bases. Per the germline V gene, CDR1 is SGHRS and CDR2 is YFSETQ. CDR3 sequence (DNA): TGCGCCAGCTACCTACTACTCACAGATACGCAGTATTTT. Its translation: CASYLLLTDTQYF.

This sequence joins TRBV7-2 and TRBJ2-7, with 7 bases matching TRBD1. The junction had 7 bases not matched to a gene; V was cut back by 3 bases and J by 2 bases. The germline V gene encodes CDR1 SGHTA and CDR2 FQGNSA. The length of the CDR3 is 15 residues. The CDR3 nucleotides read TGTGCCAGCAGCTTGACCGGGACAGACCCCTACGAGCAGTACTTC. Protein: CASSLTGTDPYEQYF. Full variable domain (rest looked up from reference TRBV7-2 and TRBJ2-7): GAGVSQSPSNKVTEKGKDVELRCDPISGHTALYWYRQSLGQGLEFLIYFQGNSAPDKSGLPSDRFSAERTGGSVSTLTIQRTQQEDSAVYLCASSLTGTDPYEQYFGPGTRLTVT.

This clonotype was counted at least ten times. J is TRBJ2-7 and V is TRBV7-9; D gene ambiguous. The germline CDR1 and CDR2 sequences are SEHNR and FQNEAQ (reference sequence). CDR3 length equals 12 residues. Between the trimmed V and J ends, which lost 1 base and 7 bases, there was a span of 8 bases. CDR3 region: CASSLELREQYF. The CDR3 bases are TGTGCCAGCAGCTTAGAGCTGAGGGAGCAGTACTTC.

The J gene is TRBJ2-3, the V gene TRBV2; no clear D gene. Trimming removed 5 bases at V and 2 bases at J, with 8 bases between. CDR3 length equals 13 residues. Germline CDR1 reads SNHLY; CDR2 reads FYNNEI. The CDR3 DNA reads as TGTGCCAGCAGTTTCACAGCCACAGATACGCAGTATTTT. Protein product: CASSFTATDTQYF.

The V and J genes are TRBV4-1 and TRBJ2-5; D is possibly TRBD1 (5 bases). The germline V gene encodes CDR1 MGHRA and CDR2 YSYEKL. V gave up 4 bases and J gave up 5 bases, with 20 bases separating them. This CDR3 is 16 amino acids long. CDR3 sequence (DNA): TGCGCCAGCAGCCCTCTGACAGCCCCAAAACCGGAGACCCAGTACTTC. As protein: CASSPLTAPKPETQYF.

This chain links TRBV7-2 with TRBJ2-5; 12 nucleotides align to TRBD2. The J segment lost 5 bases and the V segment lost 2 bases, leaving 15 bases of the junction unmatched. The CDR3 length is 19 residues. The germline V gene has CDR1 SGHTA and CDR2 FQGNSA. CDR3 amino acids: CASSLSIGLAGPTEETQYF. The CDR3 DNA is TGTGCCAGCAGCTTATCCATCGGACTAGCGGGACCAACGGAGGAGACCCAGTACTTC. The entire variable domain, with the rest obtained from reference TRBV7-2 and TRBJ2-5, is as follows: GAGVSQSPSNKVTEKGKDVELRCDPISGHTALYWYRQSLGQGLEFLIYFQGNSAPDKSGLPSDRFSAERTGGSVSTLTIQRTQQEDSAVYLCASSLSIGLAGPTEETQYFGPGTRLLVL.

The chain joins TRBV7-9 to TRBJ2-7; D is unresolved. Looked up from germline, CDR1 is SEHNR and CDR2 is FQNEAQ (reference sequence). This CDR3 has 12 residues. Trimming cost V 2 bases and J 5 bases, with 7 bases left between them. The CDR3 sequence: CASSLTGNEQYF. For the CDR3, the DNA is TGTGCCAGCAGCTTAACTGGGAACGAGCAGTACTTC.

This chain joins TRBV7-9 and TRBJ1-4; TRBD1 matches 8 bases. The CDR3 is made up of 18 amino acids. V lost 5 bases, J lost 1 base, and 12 bases stayed unmatched. Germline-derived CDR1 and CDR2 are SEHNR and FQNEAQ (reference sequence). CDR3 sequence: CASSIRGRGGRTNEKLFF. CDR3 DNA sequence: TGTGCCAGCAGCATCAGGGGGCGCGGAGGGAGAACTAATGAAAAACTGTTTTTT.

The chain employs TRBV27 and TRBJ2-7; TRBD1 aligns across 9 bases. CDR3 length: 16 amino acids. From germline, CDR1 is MNHEY and CDR2 SMNVEV (reference sequence). V was clipped by 7 bases and J by 3 bases; unmatched bases: 13. The CDR3 nucleotides are TGTGCCAGCAAACTCCAACCGGGACAGGGCTTCTACGAGCAGTACTTC. This gives the protein CASKLQPGQGFYEQYF.

This clonotype was counted between two and nine times. V gene TRBV18 combines with J gene TRBJ1-1; 10 bases agree with TRBD1. This CDR3 comprises 15 residues. The junction had 1 base not matched to a gene; V was cut back by 2 bases and J by 1 base. Looked up from germline, CDR1 is KGHSH and CDR2 is LQKENI. CDR3 in amino acids: CASSPGTGANTEAFF. CDR3 DNA: TGTGCCAGCTCACCAGGGACAGGGGCGAACACTGAAGCTTTCTTT.

The J gene is TRBJ2-1, the V gene TRBV7-2, with 7 bases lining up with TRBD1. The CDR3 has 13 residues. V was pared by 5 bases and J by 6 bases, with 4 bases of the junction left unmatched. Per the germline V gene, CDR1 is SGHTA and CDR2 is FQGNSA. This chain's CDR3 is CASSRGTVNEQFF. The CDR3 DNA is TGTGCCAGCAGCAGAGGGACAGTCAATGAGCAGTTCTTC.

The genes are TRBV28 and TRBJ2-7; D gene unclear. The germline V and J ends were trimmed by 1 base and 3 bases, with 10 bases remaining between them. In germline, CDR1 is MDHEN, CDR2 SYDVKM. The CDR3 is 14 amino acids. In DNA form, the CDR3 reads TGTGCCAGCAGTTTATCGGCAGGAATCTACGAGCAGTACTTC. The encoded protein is CASSLSAGIYEQYF.

The chain joins TRBV7-8 to TRBJ2-1; 9 nucleotides agree with TRBD1. V dropped 8 bases and J dropped 4; count of bases not matched to a gene: 9. CDR1 and CDR2 from the germline V gene are SGHVS and FQNEAQ. The CDR3 covers 15 residues. For the CDR3, the DNA is TGTGCCAGCGTTCCCCGGGACAGGGAGTACAATGAGCAGTTCTTC. Encoded protein: CASVPRDREYNEQFF.

V is TRBV12-3 or TRBV12-4 and J is TRBJ1-1; the D is unclear. The V end was cut by 0 bases, the J end by 3 bases, with 5 bases between. The CDR3 contains 13 residues. The CDR3 here is CASSLASDTEAFF. CDR3 coding DNA: TGTGCCAGCAGTTTAGCGTCCGACACTGAAGCTTTCTTT.

CDR3 DNA: TGCGCCAGCAGCACGGCTAGCACAGATACGCAGTATTTT. Amino acid sequence: CASSTASTDTQYF. This chain joins TRBV5-1 and TRBJ2-3; the D is unclear. The V and J ends lost 4 bases and 0 bases respectively, with 6 bases between them. Germline values: CDR1 SGHRS, CDR2 YFSETQ. The CDR3 spans 13 residues.

This chain connects TRBV10-1 to TRBJ2-1, with 9 bases aligning to TRBD2. This CDR3 contains 17 residues. V was clipped by 1 base and J by 5 bases; unmatched bases: 9. Germline V lookup: CDR1 WNHNN, CDR2 SYGVQD (reference sequence). The CDR3 sequence is CASSEWRASGTNNEQFF. For the CDR3, the DNA is TGCGCCAGCAGTGAGTGGAGGGCTAGCGGGACTAACAATGAGCAGTTCTTC.

The V call is TRBV6-2 or TRBV6-3, the J call TRBJ1-5, with D unresolved. The CDR3 contains 13 residues. Germline CDR1 and CDR2: MNHEY and SVGEGT. V shed 6 bases and J shed 1 base, with 7 bases lying between them. CDR3 loop: CASSITSNQPQHF. For the CDR3, the DNA is TGTGCCAGCAGCATAACAAGCAATCAGCCCCAGCATTTT.

This clonotype is a singleton in its sample. V gene TRBV18 combines with J gene TRBJ2-1; no reliable D call. The CDR3 extends over 14 amino acids. CDR1 is KGHSH and CDR2 is LQKENI in the germline V gene. V lost 3 bases and J lost 1, with 7 bases in between. CDR3: CASSPLGSYNEQFF. The CDR3 DNA is TGTGCCAGCTCACCCCTCGGTTCCTACAATGAGCAGTTCTTC.

This sequence joins TRBV7-2 and TRBJ2-1; tentatively, D is TRBD1 (7 bases). This CDR3 spans 14 amino acids. Deletions cut 4 bases from V and 4 bases from J, with 11 bases between. Germline V lookup: CDR1 SGHTA, CDR2 FQGNSA. CDR3 sequence: CASSSGGPYNEQFF. The DNA of the CDR3 is TGTGCCAGCAGCTCAGGGGGGCCATACAATGAGCAGTTCTTC.

V usage is TRBV20-1 and J usage is TRBJ2-1, with 10 positions matching TRBD2. Trimming took 3 bases from V and 1 from J; bases not matched to a gene: 6. The CDR3 is 16 residues long. The V gene's germline CDR1 is DFQATT and CDR2 SNEGSKA (reference sequence). The CDR3 nucleotides read TGCAGTGCTAGTTTTAGCGGGAGGATGTCCTACAATGAGCAGTTCTTC. Its protein is CSASFSGRMSYNEQFF.

V is TRBV5-1 and J is TRBJ2-7, with 16 bases matching TRBD2. The CDR3 spans 15 residues. Trimming removed 3 bases from V and 6 bases from J; junction bases left unmatched: 3. In germline, CDR1 is SGHRS, CDR2 YFSETQ. CDR3 in DNA: TGCGCCAGCAGCTCCGGGACTAGCGGGAGGGTCGAGCAGTACTTC. This encodes CASSSGTSGRVEQYF.

Sample share makes this clonotype medium-sized (0.01 to 0.1%). J is TRBJ2-3 and V is TRBV28; the D is unclear. Per the germline V gene, CDR1 is MDHEN and CDR2 is SYDVKM. This CDR3 is 11 amino acids long. Trimming pared 1 base from V and 14 bases from J, leaving 10 bases between. The CDR3 loop reads CASSLLERRYF. The CDR3 nucleotides read TGTGCCAGCAGTTTATTGGAGAGGAGGTATTTT.

This clonotype has a handful of counts. The J gene is TRBJ2-5, the V gene TRBV5-1, with D possibly TRBD1 on 5 matching bases. Germline CDR1 SGHRS, CDR2 YFSETQ. Trimming cost V 1 base and J 5 bases, with 15 bases left between them. The CDR3 has 15 amino acids. The CDR3 DNA follows: TGCGCCAGCAGCTTGTCCGGACAAATAGGGGAGACCCAGTACTTC. It is translated as CASSLSGQIGETQYF.